The 30 T cell receptor beta chains presented below share a single source sample, sequenced in a study of radiotherapy plus CTLA-4 blockade in lung cancer (dated by TCRdb to 2016 to 2019). To prepare the library, the immunoSEQ multiplex PCR assay was applied. TCRdb obtained this table from immuneACCESS and retained in-frame rearrangements with V and J assigned. These tables miss some clones; where compared with another copy, unresolved V genes account for less than half of the shortfall, and the remainder is unexplained. Across this sample there are 90,000 or so clones, with about 80% seen only once. The ten largest clones take up 0.65% to 0.9% of the sample. The sequencing used peripheral blood, collected from a patient treated with radiotherapy plus ipilimumab. The source is a human donor with non-small cell lung cancer who had stable disease on radiotherapy plus ipilimumab.

J is TRBJ2-1 and V is TRBV28; possibly TRBD1 or TRBD2 for D (5 bases each). V was clipped by 2 bases and J by 9 bases, with 11 bases between them. Germline V lookup: CDR1 MDHEN, CDR2 SYDVKM. This CDR3 has 13 amino acids. This CDR3 reads CASSLEGLGEQFF. CDR3 nucleotides: TGTGCCAGCAGTTTAGAGGGGTTGGGTGAGCAGTTCTTC.

The chain is built from TRBV6-1 and TRBJ2-7; D gene ambiguous. Trimming stripped 2 bases from V and 4 bases from J, with 15 bases between. The germline gives CDR1 MNHNS, CDR2 SASEGT. This CDR3 has 15 amino acids. This CDR3 is CASSEYYHPNYEQYF. CDR3 bases: TGTGCCAGCAGTGAATATTACCACCCGAATTACGAGCAGTACTTC.

This chain connects TRBV5-4 to TRBJ2-7; D is perhaps TRBD2 (6 bases). Germline CDR1 is SGHNT and CDR2 is YYREEE (reference sequence). The CDR3 runs 16 residues. The V end was cut by 4 bases, the J end by 2 bases, with 19 bases between. The CDR3 region is CASSLTRGVIPYEQYF. Written as DNA, the CDR3 is TGTGCCAGCAGCCTCACGCGGGGAGTGATTCCCTACGAGCAGTACTTC.

The V gene is TRBV6-5, the J gene TRBJ2-7; 7 bases line up with TRBD2. Germline CDR1 reads MNHEY; CDR2 reads SVGAGI. The CDR3 has 15 residues. With 4 bases clipped from V and 3 bases from J, the junction kept 9 bases outside the gene matches. The CDR3 nucleotides are TGTGCCAGCAGTTCAGACGGGAGGATTGGCTACGAGCAGTACTTC. Amino acids: CASSSDGRIGYEQYF.

The genes are TRBV10-1 and TRBJ2-3; 8 nucleotides agree with TRBD1. The CDR3 has 14 residues. The V gene's germline CDR1 is WNHNN and CDR2 SYGVQD (reference sequence). Unmatched junction bases numbered 3, after V lost 4 bases and J lost 3 bases. CDR3 in amino acids: CASSGTGSTDTQYF. The CDR3 DNA reads as TGCGCCAGCAGTGGGACAGGGAGTACAGATACGCAGTATTTT.

V gene TRBV7-9 combines with J gene TRBJ1-5; tentative D call: TRBD1 (5 bases). The CDR3 sequence is 14 residues long. Germline CDR1 reads SEHNR; CDR2 reads FQNEAQ (reference sequence). V was cut by 5 bases and J by 6 bases, with 14 bases left in between. This chain's CDR3 is CASSLGETFQPQHF. In DNA form, the CDR3 reads TGTGCCAGCAGCCTAGGGGAGACTTTTCAGCCCCAGCATTTT.

This clone was seen a handful of times. This chain connects TRBV19 to TRBJ1-1; tentatively, D is TRBD1 (5 bases). CDR1 and CDR2 from the germline V gene are LNHDA and SQIVND (reference sequence). Trimming took off 5 bases at V and 1 base at J, with 11 bases between the two ends. The CDR3 is 14 residues long. The CDR3 bases are TGTGCCAGTAGTGTGGGACCGAGGAACACTGAAGCTTTCTTT. This sequence encodes CASSVGPRNTEAFF.

This chain links TRBV2 with TRBJ2-3; 7 positions match TRBD1. From germline, CDR1 is SNHLY and CDR2 FYNNEI. Trimming took 10 bases from V and 4 from J; bases not matched to a gene: 8. This CDR3 contains 13 residues. CDR3 nucleotides: TGTGCCACCGAGTTAGGGGGCGCAGATACGCAGTATTTT. It encodes CATELGGADTQYF.

The chain combines TRBV6-4 with TRBJ2-7, with TRBD2 matching 8 bases. Germline loops: CDR1 MRHNA, CDR2 SNTAGT. J was trimmed by 4 bases and V by 3 bases; bases with no gene match: 2. This CDR3 is 13 amino acids long. The CDR3 DNA is TGTGCCAGCAGTGAGGCTAGCGGGTACGAGCAGTACTTC. The encoded protein is CASSEASGYEQYF.

The chain uses TRBV29-1 and TRBJ1-1; D may be TRBD1 (6 bases). This CDR3 has 14 residues. Germline-derived CDR1 and CDR2 are SQVTM and ANQGSEA. The V gene lost 6 bases and the J gene lost 0 bases, with 14 bases spanning the gap. The CDR3 nucleotides are TGCAGCGTCTCCCGGGGGGCGATGAACACTGAAGCTTTCTTT. Translation: CSVSRGAMNTEAFF.

V usage is TRBV19 and J usage is TRBJ2-1, with 7 bases identical to TRBD1. The CDR3 totals 16 residues. V lost 1 base, J lost 1 base, and 4 bases stayed unmatched. Per germline, CDR1 LNHDA and CDR2 SQIVND (reference sequence). The CDR3 spells CASSIGAGGSYNEQFF. CDR3 DNA: TGTGCCAGTAGTATAGGGGCAGGGGGTTCCTACAATGAGCAGTTCTTC.

This clone was detected a few times. The chain links TRBV28 to TRBJ1-2; a possible D gene is TRBD1 (5 bases). The CDR3 runs to 14 residues. Germline values: CDR1 MDHEN, CDR2 SYDVKM. V lost 6 bases to trimming and J lost 4 bases, with 15 bases between them. The CDR3 nucleotides read TGTGCCAGCAGCCCCCTTTTGGGGGGCTATGGCTACACCTTC. It is translated as CASSPLLGGYGYTF.

In its sample, this clone was seen once. This chain joins TRBV7-5 and TRBJ1-2; TRBD1, the table's D call, lacks a check against the DNA. TRBV7-5 is reported as a pseudogene. The CDR3 is 15 amino acids. In DNA form, the CDR3 reads TGTGCCAGAAGCAGTGCAGGGGGCTTTTACTATGGCTACACCTTC. Its protein product is CARSSAGGFYYGYTF.

The chain carries TRBV18 and TRBJ1-3; D may be TRBD1 (6 bases). V was trimmed by 5 bases and J by 16 bases, leaving 15 bases between them. The CDR3 contains 11 residues. Germline V gives CDR1 KGHSH, CDR2 LQKENI. CDR3 region: CASSIQGVVYF. DNA of the CDR3: TGTGCCAGCTCAATACAGGGAGTGGTGTATTTT.

This clone was observed a few times. The chain is built from TRBV27 and TRBJ1-4, with 10 positions matching TRBD1. Germline lookup yields CDR1 MNHEY and CDR2 SMNVEV (reference sequence). With V trimmed by 5 bases and J by 6 bases, 15 bases remained unmatched. The length of the CDR3 is 18 residues. The CDR3 DNA is TGTGCCAGCAGTGACTCGACAGGGGGCCTATGGGGGCATGAAAAACTGTTTTTT. Its protein product is CASSDSTGGLWGHEKLFF.

This chain connects TRBV27 to TRBJ1-5; D is unresolved. The CDR3 runs 15 residues. Trimming removed 3 bases at V and 4 bases at J, with 13 bases between. CDR1 and CDR2 (germline): MNHEY, SMNVEV (reference sequence). The CDR3 DNA reads TGTGCCAGCAGTTTTGACGGAAATCCAAATCAGCCCCAGCATTTT. This codes for CASSFDGNPNQPQHF.

The gene calls are TRBV6-6 and TRBJ1-6, with D tentatively TRBD1 (5 bases). Germline assignment: CDR1 MNHNY and CDR2 SVGAGI (reference sequence). With 7 bases removed from V and 2 bases from J, the gap between germline ends came to 12 bases. The CDR3 covers 15 residues. The CDR3 DNA is TGTGCCAGCAACCTCGGGGGGGCCTATAATTCACCCCTCCACTTT. Translated: CASNLGGAYNSPLHF.

V gene TRBV7-8 combines with J gene TRBJ1-4; TRBD1 matches at 9 bases. Trimming cost V 1 base and J 7 bases; bases outside gene matches: 10. Germline values: CDR1 SGHVS, CDR2 FQNEAQ. This CDR3 has 17 residues. The CDR3 sequence: CASSLVWTGQGIEKLFF. The CDR3 bases are TGTGCCAGCAGCTTAGTATGGACGGGACAGGGTATTGAAAAACTGTTTTTT.

The chain joins TRBV6-1 to TRBJ2-7; maybe TRBD2 (5 bases). The CDR3 extends over 16 amino acids. Germline CDR1 is MNHNS and CDR2 is SASEGT. V lost 0 bases, J lost 4 bases, and 16 bases lay in between. This chain's CDR3 is CASSEAEVGLVYEQYF. The CDR3 region has the DNA TGTGCCAGCAGTGAAGCGGAGGTGGGGTTAGTTTACGAGCAGTACTTC.

The chain combines TRBV19 with TRBJ2-1, with D possibly matching TRBD2 (6 bases). CDR1 LNHDA and CDR2 SQIVND come from the germline V gene (reference sequence). This CDR3 comprises 16 residues. Deletions cut 5 bases from V and 4 bases from J, with 18 bases between. The CDR3, as DNA: TGTGCCAGTAGTTTCGAAGGGAAGGGGACTTACAATGAGCAGTTCTTC. Translated: CASSFEGKGTYNEQFF.

This chain connects TRBV6-5 to TRBJ1-4, with 8 nucleotides matching TRBD1. J gave up 8 bases and V 5 bases, and 4 bases lay outside the gene matches. The germline V gene has CDR1 MNHEY and CDR2 SVGAGI. The CDR3 consists of 13 residues. The CDR3 DNA reads TGTGCCAGCAGTGACAGGGGTGGCGAAAAACTGTTTTTT. It specifies CASSDRGGEKLFF.

The rearrangement uses TRBV5-5 and TRBJ2-7; D possibly corresponds to TRBD2 (7 bases). V lost 2 bases, J lost 5 bases, and 17 bases lay in between. Germline values: CDR1 SGHKS, CDR2 YYEKEE (reference sequence). CDR3 length equals 15 residues. This CDR3 reads CASSFDRGGMNEQYF. In nucleotides, the CDR3 is TGTGCCAGCAGCTTTGATAGGGGGGGCATGAACGAGCAGTACTTC.

The chain combines TRBV7-3 with TRBJ2-7, with 8 positions matching TRBD1. The CDR3 has 13 residues. The trim removed 5 bases at V and 7 bases at J, leaving 7 bases unmatched. Germline-derived CDR1 and CDR2 are SGHTA and FQGTGA. The CDR3 sequence: CASSPDGQGEQYF. For the CDR3, the DNA is TGTGCCAGCAGCCCTGACGGACAGGGAGAGCAGTACTTC.

The rearrangement uses TRBV5-6 and TRBJ2-7; 11 nucleotides line up with TRBD1. The J segment lost 5 bases and the V segment lost 4 bases, leaving 8 bases of the junction unmatched. Germline V gene data show CDR1 as SGHDT and CDR2 as YYEEEE. The CDR3 is made up of 15 amino acids. The CDR3 DNA reads TGTGCCAGCAGCCAAGGACAGGGGGCGAGAAACGAGCAGTACTTC. It translates to CASSQGQGARNEQYF.

This clone was counted a few times. V is TRBV27 and J is TRBJ2-5; TRBD2 aligns across 10 bases. This CDR3 contains 15 residues. Germline V lookup: CDR1 MNHEY, CDR2 SMNVEV (reference sequence). V was clipped by 6 bases and J by 5 bases; unmatched bases: 9. The CDR3 DNA is TGTGCCAGCAGCCAGACTAGCGGGTTGGGGGAGACCCAGTACTTC. This gives the protein CASSQTSGLGETQYF.

The genes are TRBV18 and TRBJ1-6, with 8 bases identical to TRBD1. V shed 3 bases and J 10 bases; nucleotides not matched to a gene: 11. Germline V CDR1 and CDR2: KGHSH, LQKENI. CDR3 length equals 16 residues. The CDR3 loop reads CASSPRIPDRDSPLHF. The CDR3 DNA reads TGTGCCAGCTCACCGAGGATACCGGACAGGGACTCACCCCTCCACTTT.

This rearrangement joins TRBV7-2 to TRBJ1-1, with D maybe TRBD1 (5 bases). Looked up from germline, CDR1 is SGHTA and CDR2 is FQGNSA. The CDR3 is made up of 13 amino acids. Trimming pared 3 bases from V and 4 bases from J, leaving 9 bases between. CDR3 in amino acids: CASSLGPTTEAFF. The CDR3 DNA reads TGTGCCAGCAGCTTGGGACCGACCACTGAAGCTTTCTTT.

CDR3 sequence (DNA): TGTGCCAGTAGGAACCCCGGGACAGCCTATAATTCACCCCTCCACTTT. This gives the protein CASRNPGTAYNSPLHF. The chain uses TRBV19 and TRBJ1-6; 7 bases are a match to TRBD1. This CDR3 has 16 amino acids. Germline CDR1 reads LNHDA; CDR2 reads SQIVND (reference sequence). J gave up 2 bases and V 6 bases, and 7 bases lay outside the gene matches. The full variable domain, rest sourced from reference TRBV19 and TRBJ1-6, is DGGITQSPKYLFRKEGQNVTLSCEQNLNHDAMYWYRQDPGQGLRLIYYSQIVNDFQKGDIAEGYSVSREKKESFPLTVTSAQKNPTAFYLCASRNPGTAYNSPLHFGNGTRLTVT.

The chain couples TRBV10-3 to TRBJ2-7; no clear D gene. This CDR3 contains 12 residues. Trimming took off 11 bases at V and 1 base at J, with 12 bases between the two ends. The germline V gene has CDR1 ENHRY and CDR2 SYGVKD. The CDR3 DNA sequence: TGTGCCGTAGGCATAGGGTCCTACGAGCAGTACTTC. Amino acid sequence: CAVGIGSYEQYF.

J is TRBJ2-1 and V is TRBV19, with D perhaps matching TRBD1 or TRBD2 (5 bases each). Trimming left V 2 bases short and J 7 bases short, with 9 bases between. This CDR3 is built from 13 residues. Germline V gene lookup returns CDR1 LNHDA and CDR2 SQIVND (reference sequence). The CDR3 DNA is TGTGCCAGTAGTATATTTGGGGGTAATGAGCAGTTCTTC. Translated, it gives CASSIFGGNEQFF.